This T cell receptor (beta chain) was sequenced during a study of post-analysis software for immune sequencing data (dated by TCRdb to the mid-2010s). Study-wide context: The recorded disease courses included relapsing-remitting, secondary progressive and progressive-relapsing multiple sclerosis, and some patients had no subtype annotation. A subset of samples was prepared in parallel using single-end sample barcoding, then pooled and co-amplified after Illumina adapter ligation. The multiple sclerosis patient repertoires were compared with approximately 11 previously published healthy control repertoires from donors aged roughly 6 to 27 years.

What the research found in general, with its limitations: When samples were clustered directly using the F measure, samples prepared in the same batch co-clustered strongly, which prompted a batch-effect correction. Multiple sclerosis patients had significantly lower normalized Chao1 diversity than controls, a result that suggests substantial peripheral T-cell clonal expansion. The multiple sclerosis patient group was slightly younger than the control group.

This clonotype was picked up one time. Which antigen it targets is not known. No much larger clone exists at a distance of one base, and base qualities are not known. The library was generated by PCR. The sequencer listed for this sample is Illumina HiSeq 2500. To reduce PCR and sequencing biases, unique molecular identifiers were incorporated into the TCR beta cDNA libraries. About 500,000 cDNA molecules were obtained for every 1 to 10 million input T cells, so each molecule roughly corresponded to one T cell. The patient libraries were prepared and sequenced with the same protocol used for the earlier healthy control dataset. Within a given batch, samples were prepared together, multiplexed and sequenced on the same HiSeq lane. In the authors' own workflow: MIGEC was used to process the raw barcoded reads, and molecular identifier groups with only a single read were discarded before consensus assembly and CDR3 extraction. VDJtools was used for post-analysis of the clonotype tables, and diversity was normalized by down-sampling every dataset to the size of the smallest sample. To correct batch-related cross-sample contamination, repertoire overlap clustering matched CDR3 amino acid sequences but not nucleotide sequences. TCRdb cleaned the public reads at Q25 with fastp, built clones with MiXCR and kept in-frame beta chains. When rows share a CDR3 protein, they turn into one entry using the most common DNA and genes. The V and J calls and clone size come from TCRdb's table, not from the authors' own analysis. Recorded for this sample are some 450,000 distinct CDR3 sequences; roughly 46% of them occurred a single time. The top ten clonotypes cover about an eighth of the sample.

To demonstrate the VDJtools post-analysis software, TCR beta repertoires were profiled from the peripheral blood of roughly 14 young patients with multiple sclerosis. Multiple sclerosis patients were children and adolescents aged about 6 to 16 years. What was sequenced was blood. This clonotype was obtained from a girl between 10 and 17 years old with multiple sclerosis.

The DNA is as follows: TGCAGTGCTAACGAGGCGCGTGCGGGAACAGGCTTGGGGGAGCAGTTCTTC. The translation is CSANEARAGTGLGEQFF. The rearrangement joined TRBV20-1 to TRBJ2-1; the D gene is perhaps TRBD2, from 6 matching bases. From a lookup of the germline V gene (reference sequence), CDR1 and CDR2 are DFQATT and SNEGSKA. From the cysteine up to the phenylalanine, the CDR3 has a length of 17 residues. This entry keeps only the CDR3 DNA: 51 bases, framed from base 1. V is shortened by 4 bases, J by 10 bases, and the region joining them spans 29 bases.